What follows is one TCR beta chain and its context. The sample comes from a study of control samples from healthy donors and cancer patients. The data were produced by immunoSEQ multiplex PCR, yet TCRdb's version contains in-frame clones alone and is incomplete. The table has roughly 59,000 clones, roughly 90% seen once. Trimming removed 5 bases from V and 0 bases from J, with 13 bases in between. Germline V CDR1 and CDR2: MNHNY, SVGAGI (reference sequence). The CDR3 extends over 15 amino acids. The gene calls are TRBV6-6 and TRBJ1-1, with unresolved D. This clonotype was sampled from a man aged 35 to 55 with colorectal cancer. Sequences were obtained from PBMCs. Here the CDR3 DNA reads TGTGCCAGCAGTCCTCCCCTAGGGATGAACACTGAAGCTTTCTTT. It translates to CASSPPLGMNTEAFF.